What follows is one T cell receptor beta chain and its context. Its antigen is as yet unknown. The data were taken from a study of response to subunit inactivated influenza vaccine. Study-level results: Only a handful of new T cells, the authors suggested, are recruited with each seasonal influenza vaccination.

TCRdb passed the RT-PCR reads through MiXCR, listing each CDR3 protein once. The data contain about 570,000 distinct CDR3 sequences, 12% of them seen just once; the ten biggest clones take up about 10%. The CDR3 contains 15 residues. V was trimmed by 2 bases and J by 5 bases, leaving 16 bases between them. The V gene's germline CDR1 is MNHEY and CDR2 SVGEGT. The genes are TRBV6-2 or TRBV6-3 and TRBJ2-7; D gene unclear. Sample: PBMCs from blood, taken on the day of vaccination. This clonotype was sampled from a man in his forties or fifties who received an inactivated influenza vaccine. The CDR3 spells CASSYPLNSRNEQYF. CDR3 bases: TGTGCCAGCAGTTACCCTTTAAACAGTCGAAACGAGCAGTACTTC.